The 30 T cell receptor beta chains in this list originate from one sample, sequenced in a study of cytomegalovirus exposure and HLA in healthy donors. The PCR was carried out with 60 Vbeta primers and 13 Jbeta primers. Using immunoSEQ multiplex PCR, the repertoire was profiled, and TCRdb retains in-frame clones only, with some absent. The data contain 60,000 to 80,000 clones, 79% of them singletons. The sequencing sample was made of PBMCs. Receptor source: a woman in her thirties in good health and CMV-seronegative.

The chain couples TRBV6-5 to TRBJ2-1; 8 nucleotides line up with TRBD2. The germline V gene encodes CDR1 MNHEY and CDR2 SVGAGI. V was clipped by 5 bases and J by 8 bases; unmatched bases: 11. The CDR3 is 15 residues long. The CDR3 sequence: CASSREGRGVYEQFF. The CDR3 region has the DNA TGTGCCAGCAGTCGGGAGGGGCGGGGGGTATATGAGCAGTTCTTC.

The rearrangement links TRBV27 to TRBJ2-3, with TRBD1 as a possible D gene (6 bases). This CDR3 has 14 residues. V shed 4 bases and J shed 4 bases, with 12 bases lying between them. Germline CDR1 reads MNHEY; CDR2 reads SMNVEV (reference sequence). DNA of the CDR3: TGTGCCAGCAGTTCCCGCAGGGGACCAGATACGCAGTATTTT. This gives the protein CASSSRRGPDTQYF.

The gene calls are TRBV5-1 and TRBJ2-5; 8 bases match TRBD2. The CDR3 is 13 residues long. J was trimmed by 4 bases and V by 4 bases; bases with no gene match: 3. Germline V gene sequence: CDR1 SGHRS, CDR2 YFSETQ. As DNA, the CDR3 is TGCGCCAGCAGCCTTCTAGCGGGAGAGACCCAGTACTTC. As protein: CASSLLAGETQYF. Full variable domain (missing parts from reference TRBV5-1 and TRBJ2-5): KAGVTQTPRYLIKTRGQQVTLSCSPISGHRSVSWYQQTPGQGLQFLFEYFSETQRNKGNFPGRFSGRQFSNSRSEMNVSTLELGDSALYLCASSLLAGETQYFGPGTRLLVL.

Remarks on this clone: The junction does not match germline at one end; this may be a read error. Other nucleotide sequences from this sample produce the same CDR3. V usage is TRBV19 and J usage is TRBJ2-1; TRBD2 aligns across 10 bases. CDR3 size: 13 residues. Germline lookup yields CDR1 LNHDA and CDR2 SQIVND (reference sequence). The DNA for the CDR3 is TGTGCTTCGACTAGCGGGCCCTACAATGAGCAATTCTTC. As protein: CASTSGPYNEQFF.

This rearrangement joins TRBV27 to TRBJ2-3, with D possibly matching TRBD1 (8 bases). This CDR3 is 16 amino acids long. Germline values: CDR1 MNHEY, CDR2 SMNVEV (reference sequence). Trimming cost V 0 bases and J 4 bases, with 14 bases left between them. The CDR3 DNA reads as TGTGCCAGCAGTTTATCCGACAGGGGAGGGTCAGATACGCAGTATTTT. Translation gives CASSLSDRGGSDTQYF.

This sequence joins TRBV5-1 and TRBJ2-1; perhaps TRBD1 as D (5 bases). Per germline, CDR1 SGHRS and CDR2 YFSETQ. Trimming took 1 base from V and 4 from J, leaving 12 bases between them. The CDR3 sequence is 15 residues long. The CDR3 DNA is TGCGCCAGCAGCTTGCTGCAGGGCAAATACAATGAGCAGTTCTTC. It is translated as CASSLLQGKYNEQFF.

This sequence joins TRBV9 and TRBJ2-1, with D perhaps matching TRBD1 (5 bases). V was shortened by 4 bases and J by 10 bases, with 9 bases between the two germline ends. The CDR3 runs 11 residues. Per germline, CDR1 SGDLS and CDR2 YYNGEE. The CDR3 protein is CASSLDTEQFF. For the CDR3, the DNA is TGTGCCAGCAGCCTGGACACAGAGCAGTTCTTC. The variable domain in full, completed from reference TRBV9 and TRBJ2-1, reads DSGVTQTPKHLITATGQRVTLRCSPRSGDLSVYWYQQSLDQGLQFLIQYYNGEERAKGNILERFSAQQFPDLHSELNLSSLELGDSALYFCASSLDTEQFFGPGTRLTVL.

V usage is TRBV9 and J usage is TRBJ1-5; D is undetermined. Trimming removed 0 bases at V and 7 bases at J, with 17 bases between. The CDR3 length is 16 residues. Germline values: CDR1 SGDLS, CDR2 YYNGEE. The chain's CDR3 is CASSVVRGECRQPQHF. The CDR3 DNA reads TGTGCCAGCAGCGTAGTTCGGGGTGAGTGTAGACAGCCCCAGCATTTT.

This clone was detected once. This chain joins TRBV5-6 and TRBJ1-2; D is unclear. Trimming left V 0 bases short and J 6 bases short, with 12 bases between. There are 14 residues in the CDR3. CDR1 is SGHDT and CDR2 is YYEEEE in the germline V gene. The CDR3 here is CASSLGTRNHGYTF. CDR3 DNA sequence: TGTGCCAGCAGCTTGGGAACAAGAAACCATGGCTACACCTTC.

The CDR3 region is CASSVGQVSGNTIYF. In nucleotides, the CDR3 is TGTGCCAGCAGCGTGGGACAGGTCTCTGGAAACACCATATATTTT. V and J are TRBV2 and TRBJ1-3; 8 bases match TRBD1. The CDR3 runs 15 residues. Germline loops: CDR1 SNHLY, CDR2 FYNNEI. The V gene end was trimmed by 6 bases and the J gene end by 0 bases; junction bases not matched to a gene: 4. The complete variable domain, with remaining parts taken from reference TRBV2 and TRBJ1-3, reads EPEVTQTPSHQVTQMGQEVILRCVPISNHLYFYWYRQILGQKVEFLVSFYNNEISEKSEIFDDQFSVERPDGSNFTLKIRSTKLEDSAMYFCASSVGQVSGNTIYFGEGSWLTVV.

The rearrangement links TRBV4-3 to TRBJ2-2, with 9 bases lining up with TRBD2. Unmatched junction bases numbered 0, after V lost 1 base and J lost 0 bases. Germline values: CDR1 LGHNA, CDR2 YSLEER. This CDR3 has 16 residues. CDR3 region: CASSQASGANTGELFF. The CDR3 DNA sequence: TGCGCCAGCAGCCAAGCTAGCGGGGCGAACACCGGGGAGCTGTTTTTT.

The gene calls are TRBV4-3 and TRBJ1-1; TRBD1 might be the D (6 bases). Germline V CDR1 and CDR2: LGHNA, YSLEER. The CDR3 loop spans 13 amino acids. V lost 1 base and J 5 bases, leaving 8 bases between the germline ends. The CDR3 DNA follows: TGCGCCAGCAGCCAAGCAGGGGCTACTGAAGCTTTCTTT. Protein product: CASSQAGATEAFF.

The chain joins TRBV2 to TRBJ1-1, with D unresolved. V gave up 7 bases and J gave up 3 bases, with 12 bases separating them. The CDR3 length is 13 residues. Germline assignment: CDR1 SNHLY and CDR2 FYNNEI. The CDR3 sequence is CASIQASDTEAFF. CDR3 DNA: TGTGCCAGCATTCAAGCATCCGACACTGAAGCTTTCTTT.

The rearrangement uses TRBV7-6 and TRBJ2-7; D is uncertain. Germline assignment: CDR1 SGHVS and CDR2 FNYEAQ. The CDR3 has 15 amino acids. Trimming removed 5 bases at V and 4 bases at J, with 18 bases between. The CDR3 coding sequence is TGTGCCAGCAGCATGTCTGACGGCGAGGAGTACGAGCAGTACTTC. Translation: CASSMSDGEEYEQYF. Full variable domain (rest looked up from reference TRBV7-6 and TRBJ2-7): GAGVSQSPRYKVTKRGQDVALRCDPISGHVSLYWYRQALGQGPEFLTYFNYEAQQDKSGLPNDRFSAERPEGSISTLTIQRTEQRDSAMYRCASSMSDGEEYEQYFGPGTRLTVT.

J is TRBJ2-3 and V is TRBV19, with TRBD2 identical over 13 bases. Trimming removed 8 bases from V and 4 bases from J; junction bases left unmatched: 0. CDR3 size: 13 residues. Germline V gene sequence: CDR1 LNHDA, CDR2 SQIVND (reference sequence). CDR3 region: CASGLAGADTQYF. The CDR3 region has the DNA TGTGCCAGTGGACTAGCGGGAGCAGATACGCAGTATTTT.

The V and J genes are TRBV19 and TRBJ1-2; D remains unclear. Germline lookup yields CDR1 LNHDA and CDR2 SQIVND (reference sequence). V was shortened by 1 base and J by 5 bases, with 23 bases between the two germline ends. The length of the CDR3 is 18 residues. CDR3 coding DNA: TGTGCCAGTAGTATAGGGTACGGAGGCATAGGAGGAGGGTATGGCTACACCTTC. This codes for CASSIGYGGIGGGYGYTF.

The chain has TRBV7-2 and TRBJ1-5; TRBD1 matches at 9 bases. The CDR3 is 15 residues long. Germline V gene lookup returns CDR1 SGHTA and CDR2 FQGNSA. With V trimmed by 5 bases and J by 3 bases, 5 bases remained unmatched. The CDR3 loop is CASSRTGAANQPQHF. CDR3 DNA sequence: TGTGCCAGCAGCCGGACAGGGGCGGCCAATCAGCCCCAGCATTTT. The full variable domain, rest sourced from reference TRBV7-2 and TRBJ1-5, is GAGVSQSPSNKVTEKGKDVELRCDPISGHTALYWYRQSLGQGLEFLIYFQGNSAPDKSGLPSDRFSAERTGGSVSTLTIQRTQQEDSAVYLCASSRTGAANQPQHFGDGTRLSIL.

The rearrangement links TRBV10-3 to TRBJ2-1; TRBD2 is a possible D gene (6 bases). The CDR3 has 15 residues. The V end was cut by 10 bases, the J end by 3 bases, with 19 bases between. From germline, CDR1 is ENHRY and CDR2 SYGVKD. The CDR3 spells CATLEGTQNYNEQFF. The CDR3 DNA reads TGTGCCACCCTGGAGGGCACCCAGAACTACAATGAGCAGTTCTTC.

This sequence joins TRBV7-3 and TRBJ1-2; TRBD1 aligns across 7 bases. The CDR3 has 16 amino acids. V lost 5 bases, J lost 6 bases, and 15 bases stayed unmatched. Germline-derived CDR1 and CDR2 are SGHTA and FQGTGA. CDR3 nucleotide sequence: TGTGCCAGCAGCCAAGCAGGGGGTGGTCAATTCCATGGCTACACCTTC. Its protein is CASSQAGGGQFHGYTF.

This clone was recorded once. The J gene is TRBJ2-5, the V gene TRBV7-2; 7 nucleotides line up with TRBD1. The germline V gene encodes CDR1 SGHTA and CDR2 FQGNSA. With 4 bases clipped from V and 7 bases from J, the junction kept 12 bases outside the gene matches. The CDR3 sequence is 15 residues long. Here the CDR3 reads CASSSDRDPVWTQYF. DNA of the CDR3: TGTGCCAGCAGCTCCGACAGGGATCCGGTATGGACCCAGTACTTC.

The chain carries TRBV11-1 and TRBJ2-5; 8 positions agree with TRBD2. Germline V gives CDR1 SGHAT, CDR2 FQDESV (reference sequence). The trim removed 5 bases at V and 4 bases at J, leaving 3 bases unmatched. The CDR3 sequence is 13 residues long. CDR3 sequence: CASSPGGGETQYF. DNA of the CDR3: TGTGCCAGCAGCCCCGGGGGGGGAGAGACCCAGTACTTC.

The chain joins TRBV6-6 to TRBJ2-5, with 9 bases lining up with TRBD1. The trim removed 0 bases at V and 5 bases at J, leaving 1 base unmatched. The CDR3 has 14 amino acids. CDR1 MNHNY and CDR2 SVGAGI come from the germline V gene (reference sequence). CDR3 loop: CASSYSGQGETQYF. The CDR3 nucleotides are TGTGCCAGCAGTTACTCGGGACAGGGTGAGACCCAGTACTTC.

J is TRBJ2-2 and V is TRBV5-6; 10 positions match TRBD2. Germline V gene sequence: CDR1 SGHDT, CDR2 YYEEEE. The CDR3 loop spans 18 amino acids. V shed 0 bases, J shed 5 bases, and the junction held 10 bases outside the gene matches. This CDR3 is CASSLDLVAGGLTGELFF. CDR3 nucleotide sequence: TGTGCCAGCAGCTTGGACCTCGTAGCGGGGGGTTTAACCGGGGAGCTGTTTTTT.

This clone was counted a single time. CDR3 in DNA: TGTGCCAGCAGCTCTGGACAGGGTCTCGCTGAAGCTTTCTTT. Translation: CASSSGQGLAEAFF. The genes are TRBV13 and TRBJ1-1; 8 bases map to TRBD1. This CDR3 is 14 amino acids long. The V segment lost 4 bases and the J segment 6 bases; nucleotides outside the gene matches: 7. Germline V lookup: CDR1 PRHDT, CDR2 FYEKMQ (reference sequence).

The table lists this clone with a few counts. This sequence joins TRBV11-3 and TRBJ1-2; D is unresolved. The germline V gene has CDR1 SGHNT and CDR2 YENEEA. The CDR3 consists of 14 residues. V was cut by 5 bases and J by 4 bases, with 14 bases left in between. CDR3: CASSPGSSPYGYTF. The CDR3 DNA reads as TGTGCCAGCAGCCCCGGGTCCTCCCCCTATGGCTACACCTTC.

The chain uses TRBV27 and TRBJ1-1; tentatively, D is TRBD1 (5 bases). V lost 2 bases and J lost 1, with 11 bases in between. This CDR3 contains 15 residues. In germline, CDR1 is MNHEY, CDR2 SMNVEV (reference sequence). CDR3 sequence reads: CASSLQGIGNTEAFF. CDR3 nucleotide sequence: TGTGCCAGCAGTTTACAGGGCATTGGGAACACTGAAGCTTTCTTT.

The rearrangement links TRBV30 to TRBJ1-1; D is ambiguous. The CDR3 is made up of 12 amino acids. Germline loops: CDR1 GTSNPN, CDR2 SVGIG (reference sequence). Trimming cost V 0 bases and J 11 bases, with 13 bases left between them. The CDR3 here is CAWSVGGSGAFF. The CDR3, as DNA: TGTGCCTGGAGTGTAGGAGGTAGTGGGGCTTTCTTT.

The chain recombines TRBV5-1 with TRBJ2-2, with 10 nucleotides matching TRBD2. V trimming: 2 bases; J trimming: 2 bases; junction bases outside the gene matches: 3. Germline-derived CDR1 and CDR2 are SGHRS and YFSETQ. The length of the CDR3 is 16 residues. The DNA of the CDR3 is TGCGCCAGCAGCTTCGGACTAGCGGATAACACCGGGGAGCTGTTTTTT. Its translation: CASSFGLADNTGELFF.

V gene TRBV9 combines with J gene TRBJ1-3, with D perhaps TRBD1 (6 bases). CDR1 SGDLS and CDR2 YYNGEE come from the germline V gene. The CDR3 sequence is 15 residues long. V was shortened by 4 bases and J by 2 bases, with 13 bases between the two germline ends. The CDR3 nucleotides are TGTGCCAGCAGCCCGGAGGGGGGGGCTGGAAACACCATATATTTT. This translates into CASSPEGGAGNTIYF.

The chain recombines TRBV7-2 with TRBJ2-2, with 7 nucleotides matching TRBD2. Germline V CDR1 and CDR2: SGHTA, FQGNSA. Unmatched junction bases numbered 6, after V lost 3 bases and J lost 2 bases. CDR3 length: 16 residues. CDR3 residues: CASSLLREVNTGELFF. CDR3 DNA sequence: TGTGCCAGCAGCTTGCTCCGGGAGGTTAACACCGGGGAGCTGTTTTTT. Based on the CDR3 plus reference TRBV7-2 and TRBJ2-2, the full variable domain is GAGVSQSPSNKVTEKGKDVELRCDPISGHTALYWYRQSLGQGLEFLIYFQGNSAPDKSGLPSDRFSAERTGGSVSTLTIQRTQQEDSAVYLCASSLLREVNTGELFFGEGSRLTVL.